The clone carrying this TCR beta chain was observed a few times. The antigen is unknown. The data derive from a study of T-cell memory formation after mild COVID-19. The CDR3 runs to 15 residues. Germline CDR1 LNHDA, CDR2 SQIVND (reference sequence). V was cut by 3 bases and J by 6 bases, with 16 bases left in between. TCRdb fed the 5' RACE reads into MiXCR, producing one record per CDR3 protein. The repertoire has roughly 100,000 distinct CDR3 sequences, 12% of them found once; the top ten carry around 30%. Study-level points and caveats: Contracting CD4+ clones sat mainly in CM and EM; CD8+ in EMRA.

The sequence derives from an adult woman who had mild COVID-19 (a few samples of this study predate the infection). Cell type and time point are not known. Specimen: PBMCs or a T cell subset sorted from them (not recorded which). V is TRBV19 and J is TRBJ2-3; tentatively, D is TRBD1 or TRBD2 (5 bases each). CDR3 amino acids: CASSITPGPGDTQYF. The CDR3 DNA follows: TGTGCCAGTAGTATTACCCCGGGACCGGGGGATACGCAGTATTTT.